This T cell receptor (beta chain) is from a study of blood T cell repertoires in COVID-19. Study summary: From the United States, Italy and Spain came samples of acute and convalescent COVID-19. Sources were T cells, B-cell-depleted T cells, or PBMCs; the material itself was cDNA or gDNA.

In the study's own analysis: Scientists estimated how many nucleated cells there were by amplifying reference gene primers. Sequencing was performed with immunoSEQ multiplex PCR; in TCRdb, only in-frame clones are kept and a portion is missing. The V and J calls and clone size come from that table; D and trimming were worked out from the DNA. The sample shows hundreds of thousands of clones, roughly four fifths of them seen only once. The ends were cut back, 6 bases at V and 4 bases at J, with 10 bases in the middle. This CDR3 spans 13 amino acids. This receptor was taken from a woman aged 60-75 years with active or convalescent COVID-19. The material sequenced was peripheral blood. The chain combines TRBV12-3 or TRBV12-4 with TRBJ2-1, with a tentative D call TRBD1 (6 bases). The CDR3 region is CASSGTNYNEQFF. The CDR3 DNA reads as TGTGCCAGCAGCGGGACAAATTACAATGAGCAGTTCTTC.